These 9 T cell receptor beta chains share one sample of origin, sequenced in a study of control samples from healthy donors and cancer patients. The assay was immunoSEQ multiplex PCR, and TCRdb's table has in-frame clones only and misses some. This sample has about 86,000 clones, with around nine tenths found just once. Sequencing was carried out using PBMCs. The receptors originated from a woman aged 45-60 years with colorectal cancer.

The chain couples TRBV7-2 to TRBJ2-3, with TRBD2 identical over 7 bases. Germline assignment: CDR1 SGHTA and CDR2 FQGNSA. J lost 4 bases, V lost 3 bases, and 7 bases had no gene match. This CDR3 contains 15 residues. CDR3 sequence reads: CASSFWSGASDTQYF. The CDR3 DNA reads as TGTGCCAGCAGCTTTTGGAGCGGGGCCTCAGATACGCAGTATTTT.

This clone was counted once. The chain recombines TRBV7-2 with TRBJ2-5; TRBD1 aligns across 8 bases. V lost 5 bases and J lost 3; bases outside the gene matches: 2. From germline, CDR1 is SGHTA and CDR2 FQGNSA. The CDR3 loop spans 13 amino acids. CDR3 sequence: CASSVGQEETQYF. The CDR3, as DNA: TGTGCCAGCAGCGTGGGACAGGAAGAGACCCAGTACTTC.

As for this clone: A junction boundary mismatches the germline segment, possibly from a read error. The J gene is TRBJ1-2, the V gene TRBV5-5, with a possible D match to TRBD1 (6 bases). Germline V lookup: CDR1 SGHKS, CDR2 YYEKEE (reference sequence). The CDR3 has 12 residues. In nucleotides, the CDR3 is TGTGCCAGCAGCTTGGCTAACAGGGAGCCTTTCTTC. It encodes CASSLANREPFF.

The rearrangement links TRBV4-1 to TRBJ2-2, with TRBD1 matching over 8 bases. The V segment lost 6 bases and the J segment 2 bases; nucleotides outside the gene matches: 8. This CDR3 region has 16 residues. Per germline, CDR1 MGHRA and CDR2 YSYEKL. CDR3 amino acids: CASRRGQVLNTGELFF. CDR3 nucleotides: TGCGCCAGCAGAAGGGGACAGGTCCTCAACACCGGGGAGCTGTTTTTT.

The chain is built from TRBV24-1 and TRBJ2-4; 7 bases fit TRBD2. V lost 4 bases and J lost 6; bases outside the gene matches: 8. The CDR3 contains 15 residues. The germline V gene encodes CDR1 KGHDR and CDR2 SFDVKD. This CDR3 is CATSEGGRVGNIQYF. The CDR3 DNA is TGTGCCACCAGTGAGGGGGGGAGGGTGGGAAACATTCAGTACTTC.

Concerning this clone: Other DNA sequences from this sample encode an identical CDR3 as well. The chain links TRBV30 to TRBJ2-5; tentatively, D is TRBD2 (5 bases). The ends were cut back, 0 bases at V and 4 bases at J, with 6 bases in the middle. Germline CDR1 and CDR2: GTSNPN and SVGIG (reference sequence). The CDR3 runs 12 residues. CDR3 DNA sequence: TGTGCCTGGAGTGTAGGAGGAGAGACCCAGTACTTC. It specifies CAWSVGGETQYF.

V is TRBV10-3 and J is TRBJ2-1; D is uncertain. The V end lost 3 bases, the J end lost 6 bases, and 9 bases lay between the germline ends. The CDR3 loop spans 13 amino acids. CDR1 is ENHRY, CDR2 SYGVKD, per germline. This CDR3 reads CAISEDGSNEQFF. Written as DNA, the CDR3 is TGTGCCATCAGTGAAGATGGTAGCAATGAGCAGTTCTTC.

The chain links TRBV24-1 to TRBJ2-2; the match to TRBD1 covers 8 bases. V lost 6 bases, J lost 2 bases, and 4 bases stayed unmatched. CDR1 is KGHDR, CDR2 SFDVKD, per germline. CDR3 size: 15 residues. CDR3 DNA sequence: TGTGCCACCAGTTATACAGGGGGTAACACCGGGGAGCTGTTTTTT. It yields the protein CATSYTGGNTGELFF.

V usage is TRBV5-1 and J usage is TRBJ1-6; D is perhaps TRBD1 (5 bases). Looked up from germline, CDR1 is SGHRS and CDR2 is YFSETQ. Trimming took 0 bases from V and 7 from J, leaving 8 bases between them. The CDR3 consists of 14 residues. CDR3 residues: CASSLEGSNSPLHF. CDR3 DNA: TGCGCCAGCAGCTTGGAGGGGTCAAATTCACCCCTCCACTTT.